Below, 15 T cell receptor beta chains from the same sample are listed, as sequenced in a study of spatial heterogeneity in lung cancer. Their target antigens are unknown. TCRdb redid the calling of the 5' RACE reads with MiXCR, one entry per CDR3 protein. The sample yields some 3,100 distinct CDR3 sequences, approximately 6.1% seen once. Time point described: sample taken at primary tumor resection. Whole-study findings and limits: Intratumoral expanded alpha and beta TCR counts were found to track tumor mutation counts.

This specimen was lung tumor tissue, taken at surgery. The source of these receptors is a male donor with early-stage non-small cell lung cancer.

In its sample, this clonotype is large (0.1 to 1%). The rearrangement links TRBV7-8 to TRBJ2-5, with a possible D match to TRBD1 (6 bases). CDR1 and CDR2 from the germline V gene are SGHVS and FQNEAQ. The CDR3 totals 15 residues. V gave up 4 bases and J gave up 2 bases, with 14 bases separating them. DNA of the CDR3: TGTGCCAGCAGCTCCGGACAGTTTGCTCAAGAGACCCAGTACTTC. It specifies CASSSGQFAQETQYF.

This sequence joins TRBV29-1 and TRBJ1-2, with D tentatively TRBD1 (5 bases). Trimming stripped 0 bases from V and 9 bases from J, with 23 bases between. This CDR3 spans 16 amino acids. Per the germline V gene, CDR1 is SQVTM and CDR2 is ANQGSEA. The DNA of the CDR3 is TGCAGCGTTGAAGATAGCTACAGGCAAGGACCGAATAGCTACACCTTC. Protein: CSVEDSYRQGPNSYTF.

This clonotype was recorded at least ten times. This rearrangement joins TRBV5-4 to TRBJ2-7; TRBD2 matches 10 bases. After removal of 3 bases from V and 0 bases from J, the junction contained 0 bases not matched to a gene. This CDR3 is 14 amino acids long. Germline V lookup: CDR1 SGHNT, CDR2 YYREEE (reference sequence). In nucleotides, the CDR3 is TGTGCCAGCAGCTCTAGCGGGAGCTCCTACGAGCAGTACTTC. Its protein product is CASSSSGSSYEQYF.

In its sample, this clonotype is medium-sized. V is TRBV6-1 and J is TRBJ2-2; TRBD1 matches 8 bases. V trimming: 6 bases; J trimming: 4 bases; junction bases outside the gene matches: 7. The CDR3 is made up of 15 amino acids. Per the germline V gene, CDR1 is MNHNS and CDR2 is SASEGT. CDR3 nucleotides: TGTGCCAGCAGGCTAAGCACAGGGGGCACCGGGGAGCTGTTTTTT. Protein sequence: CASRLSTGGTGELFF.

This clonotype was seen more than once but under ten times. The chain employs TRBV3-1 and TRBJ1-1, with 8 bases aligning to TRBD1. Looked up from germline, CDR1 is LGHDT and CDR2 is YNNKEL (reference sequence). V trimming: 6 bases; J trimming: 4 bases; junction bases outside the gene matches: 10. The CDR3 has 15 amino acids. The CDR3 loop reads CASRHTGGFSTEAFF. Here the CDR3 DNA reads TGTGCCAGCAGACATACAGGGGGATTCAGCACTGAAGCTTTCTTT.

This rearrangement joins TRBV4-1 to TRBJ1-4; D gene uncertain. The CDR3 loop spans 16 amino acids. V shed 0 bases and J shed 1 base, with 9 bases lying between them. Germline CDR1 and CDR2: MGHRA and YSYEKL. CDR3 bases: TGCGCCAGCAGCCAAGAAGGGCACGGAACTAATGAAAAACTGTTTTTT. Translating it yields CASSQEGHGTNEKLFF.

This clonotype is termed medium-sized. The chain couples TRBV2 to TRBJ2-3; D perhaps matches TRBD2 (6 bases). This CDR3 has 14 amino acids. Germline V CDR1 and CDR2: SNHLY, FYNNEI. Trimming stripped 6 bases from V and 0 bases from J, with 10 bases between. The CDR3 region has the DNA TGTGCCAGCAGATGGGGACTTAGCACAGATACGCAGTATTTT. Protein product: CASRWGLSTDTQYF.

In this sample, this clonotype turned up many times. V is TRBV6-5 and J is TRBJ2-3; TRBD2 is a possible D gene (6 bases). CDR1 is MNHEY and CDR2 is SVGAGI in the germline V gene. This CDR3 spans 16 amino acids. V lost 5 bases, J lost 1 base, and 16 bases lay in between. The CDR3 spells CASSVRTPGGTDTQYF. The CDR3 nucleotides are TGTGCCAGCAGTGTGCGGACTCCGGGAGGCACAGATACGCAGTATTTT.

By share, this clonotype ranks as medium-sized. The J gene is TRBJ2-2, the V gene TRBV12-3 or TRBV12-4; TRBD1 aligns across 9 bases. V was pared by 5 bases and J by 7 bases, with 8 bases of the junction left unmatched. This CDR3 is built from 15 residues. The CDR3 sequence is CASSPTGGRDGELFF. In DNA form, the CDR3 reads TGTGCCAGCAGTCCGACAGGGGGACGGGACGGGGAGCTGTTTTTT.

This clonotype qualifies as medium-sized. V and J are TRBV11-2 and TRBJ2-3; 10 bases match TRBD2. Germline V lookup: CDR1 SGHAT, CDR2 FQNNGV. This CDR3 is 15 amino acids long. Trimming took 1 base from V and 5 from J; bases not matched to a gene: 3. The chain's CDR3 is CASSLVAGGGDTQYF. CDR3 coding DNA: TGTGCCAGCAGCTTAGTAGCGGGAGGAGGAGATACGCAGTATTTT.

In its sample, this clonotype ranks as medium-sized. The chain combines TRBV23-1 with TRBJ2-7; 8 bases are a match to TRBD2. TRBV23-1 belongs to the ORF category, with a function that is uncertain. The ends lost 1 base at V and 0 bases at J; junction bases unmatched: 8. The CDR3 loop spans 17 amino acids. Here the CDR3 reads CASSQFGLAGYSYEQYF. The CDR3 DNA reads as TGCGCCAGCAGTCAATTCGGATTAGCGGGGTACTCCTACGAGCAGTACTTC.

There are a few counts of this clonotype. The gene calls are TRBV3-1 and TRBJ2-4; TRBD1 matches 9 bases. J lost 3 bases, V lost 0 bases, and 3 bases had no gene match. Germline assignment: CDR1 LGHDT and CDR2 YNNKEL (reference sequence). The CDR3 has 16 residues. The CDR3 protein is CASSQEGTGYKNIQYF. The CDR3 DNA is TGTGCCAGCAGCCAAGAAGGGACAGGGTACAAAAACATTCAGTACTTC.

This clonotype is medium-sized by share. CDR3 DNA: TGTGCCAGCAGCTGGACTAGCGGGGAAACAGATACGCAGTATTTT. As protein: CASSWTSGETDTQYF. This chain joins TRBV7-2 and TRBJ2-3; 12 bases map to TRBD2. The CDR3 runs 15 residues. V dropped 4 bases and J dropped 3; count of bases not matched to a gene: 2. Germline-derived CDR1 and CDR2 are SGHTA and FQGNSA.

Within the sample, this clonotype is medium-sized (0.01 to 0.1%). The V gene is TRBV30, the J gene TRBJ2-2; TRBD2 agrees at 7 bases. J gave up 3 bases and V 5 bases, and 9 bases lay outside the gene matches. The CDR3 spans 15 residues. Germline-derived CDR1 and CDR2 are GTSNPN and SVGIG (reference sequence). This CDR3 reads CAWSREGLDTGELFF. CDR3 DNA: TGTGCCTGGTCAAGGGAGGGCCTCGACACCGGGGAGCTGTTTTTT.

In its sample, this clonotype ranks as medium-sized. V gene TRBV10-3 combines with J gene TRBJ2-7; a possible D gene is TRBD2 (5 bases). V gave up 10 bases and J gave up 4 bases, with 14 bases separating them. This CDR3 region has 12 residues. The germline gives CDR1 ENHRY, CDR2 SYGVKD. The CDR3 DNA reads as TGTGCCACCGCTAGCTTGGTGTACGAGCAGTACTTC. It translates to CATASLVYEQYF.